This TCR beta chain was obtained from a study of OX40 agonist ivuxolimab in advanced cancers. In the study overall: Patients were dosed with the agonistic anti-OX40 (CD134) antibody ivuxolimab. Whole-study findings and limits: Among T cells, CD8+ cells averaged more expanded clones than CD4+ cells.

This clone was seen a few times. The antigen is not known. Losses at the gene ends were 6 bases for V and 5 bases for J; bases not matched to a gene: 5. The length of the CDR3 is 15 residues. CDR1 is MRHNA, CDR2 SNTAGT, per germline. TCRdb keeps only in-frame clones here, not all; method: immunoSEQ multiplex PCR. The sample carries roughly 100,000 clones, around 95% recorded once. Source: CD4+ or CD8+ T cells sorted from blood, taken in a trial of the OX40 agonist ivuxolimab. The TCR originated in an adult with an advanced solid tumor such as melanoma, head and neck, liver or kidney cancer. The V and J genes are TRBV6-4 and TRBJ2-3; 13 bases fit TRBD2. CDR3 bases: TGTGCCAGCAGCAGACTAGCGGGAGGAGAAGATACGCAGTATTTT. Translation gives CASSRLAGGEDTQYF.